The entry below gives a single T cell receptor beta chain sequence along with its context. These data belong to a study of shared clonotypes between healthy human individuals. The junction had 7 bases not matched to a gene; V was cut back by 5 bases and J by 7 bases. The CDR3 runs 15 residues. Germline V lookup: CDR1 MNHEY, CDR2 SVGAGI. Method: immunoSEQ multiplex PCR; TCRdb's copy keeps in-frame clones and lacks some. This sample has hundreds of thousands of clones; around two thirds occur once, and the top ten carry roughly 1.7%. The sample was memory CD4+ T cells sorted from blood. Subset of the sample: CD45RA-negative fraction. The gene calls are TRBV6-5 and TRBJ2-1; 11 nucleotides match TRBD2. The receptor comes from a woman aged 25 to 39 in good health. CDR3 residues: CASSDLAGGPNEQFF. The CDR3 DNA reads as TGTGCCAGCAGTGACTTAGCGGGAGGGCCGAATGAGCAGTTCTTC.